These T cell receptor beta chains were read from a single sample in a study of cytomegalovirus exposure and HLA in healthy donors. Some clones are missing from TCRdb's copy, which holds only in-frame ones; the method was immunoSEQ multiplex PCR. The sample shows some 76,000 clones, approximately 84% of them seen only once. Sequenced: PBMCs. The receptors come from a woman in her 50s in good health and CMV-seronegative. Both conserved end residues are part of each CDR3. D genes are given only for firm matches. Clone size is shown for a subset of rows, as once, few, many or a class of expanded clone.

CDR3nt: TGTGCCAGCAGCTTGGGGACAGGATCGAACACTGAAGCTTTCTTT
CDR3aa: CASSLGTGSNTEAFF
j_gene: TRBJ1-1
v_gene: TRBV5-6
d_gene: TRBD1
abundance: -

CDR3nt: TGTGCCAGCAGTCCCCCGACAGGGATGAACACTGAAGCTTTCTTT
CDR3aa: CASSPPTGMNTEAFF
j_gene: TRBJ1-1
v_gene: TRBV28
d_gene: TRBD1
abundance: medium-sized

CDR3nt: TGTGCCAGCAGGGACTCCGGGAGAGAACTCTCCTACGAGCAGTACTTC
CDR3aa: CASRDSGRELSYEQYF
j_gene: TRBJ2-7
v_gene: TRBV2
d_gene: -
abundance: -

CDR3nt: TGCGCCAGCAGCTTGGGGCCCCAGGGGGGAAACTATGGCTACACCTTC
CDR3aa: CASSLGPQGGNYGYTF
j_gene: TRBJ1-2
v_gene: TRBV5-1
d_gene: TRBD1
abundance: -

CDR3nt: TGTGCCAGCAGCCCCGGGACAGGGCAGCAAGAGACCCAGTACTTC
CDR3aa: CASSPGTGQQETQYF
j_gene: TRBJ2-5
v_gene: TRBV5-4
d_gene: TRBD1
abundance: few

CDR3nt: TGTGCCAGCAGCGTGTTACTAGCGGGAGGTTTGAATGAGCAGTTCTTC
CDR3aa: CASSVLLAGGLNEQFF
j_gene: TRBJ2-1
v_gene: TRBV9
d_gene: TRBD2
abundance: -

CDR3nt: TGTGCCAGCAGCTACCTAGGGACTAGCGGGGGGGATATAGAGACCCAGTACTTC
CDR3aa: CASSYLGTSGGDIETQYF
j_gene: TRBJ2-5
v_gene: TRBV5-5
d_gene: TRBD2
abundance: few

CDR3nt: TGTGCCATTCGCGAGCAGCCGGGGAATGAGCAGTTCTTC
CDR3aa: CAIREQPGNEQFF
j_gene: TRBJ2-1
v_gene: TRBV10-3
d_gene: -
abundance: -

CDR3nt: TGCGCCAGCAGCTCCCGAGCGGGAGGCACCGGGGAGCTGTTTTTT
CDR3aa: CASSSRAGGTGELFF
j_gene: TRBJ2-2
v_gene: TRBV5-1
d_gene: TRBD2
abundance: -

CDR3nt: TGCGCCAGCAGTCCCGGGACTGGGTCGGATACGCAGTATTTT
CDR3aa: CASSPGTGSDTQYF
j_gene: TRBJ2-3
v_gene: TRBV4-1
d_gene: -
abundance: -

CDR3nt: TGCGCCAGCAGCCAAGAAACCTCCCTAGCGGGGGCTTACAATGAGCAGTTCTTC
CDR3aa: CASSQETSLAGAYNEQFF
j_gene: TRBJ2-1
v_gene: TRBV4-1
d_gene: TRBD2
abundance: -

CDR3nt: TGCGCCAGCAGCCAATTCCAGACTAGCGGGAGGGCCGTGTACACCACAGATACGCAGTATTTT
CDR3aa: CASSQFQTSGRAVYTTDTQYF
j_gene: TRBJ2-3
v_gene: TRBV4-1
d_gene: TRBD2
abundance: -

CDR3nt: TGTGCCAGCAGCTTAGGGCGGGACCTCACAGATACGCAGTATTTT
CDR3aa: CASSLGRDLTDTQYF
j_gene: TRBJ2-3
v_gene: TRBV11-2
d_gene: -
abundance: -

CDR3nt: TGTGCCAGCAGTTTAAGACAGACAAGGGACACTGAAGCTTTCTTT
CDR3aa: CASSLRQTRDTEAFF
j_gene: TRBJ1-1
v_gene: TRBV28
d_gene: -
abundance: -

CDR3nt: TGTGCCAGCAGTTCTAGCGGGTGGGAGACCCAGTACTTC
CDR3aa: CASSSSGWETQYF
j_gene: TRBJ2-5
v_gene: TRBV13
d_gene: TRBD2
abundance: -

CDR3nt: TGTGCCAGCACCCCGGGGGGTTACGGTGAAGCTTTCTTT
CDR3aa: CASTPGGYGEAFF
j_gene: TRBJ1-1
v_gene: TRBV5-5
d_gene: -
abundance: few

CDR3nt: TGTGCCAGCAGACAAGACAGGGTCGGGAATGAAAAACTGTTTTTT
CDR3aa: CASRQDRVGNEKLFF
j_gene: TRBJ1-4
v_gene: TRBV6-5
d_gene: TRBD1
abundance: -

CDR3nt: TGTGCCAGCAGCGTAGGCGAGTACAATGAGCAGTTCTTC
CDR3aa: CASSVGEYNEQFF
j_gene: TRBJ2-1
v_gene: TRBV9
d_gene: -
abundance: few

CDR3nt: TGTGCCAGCAGCTTGGGTCTAGCGGGAGGTGATGAGCAGTTCTTC
CDR3aa: CASSLGLAGGDEQFF
j_gene: TRBJ2-1
v_gene: TRBV5-4
d_gene: TRBD2
abundance: -

CDR3nt: TGTGCCAGCACCAGAATGCAGACTAGCACAGATACGCAGTATTTT
CDR3aa: CASTRMQTSTDTQYF
j_gene: TRBJ2-3
v_gene: TRBV6-1
d_gene: -
abundance: -

CDR3nt: TGTGCCAGTAGTATCGTCGGGGGGTCCGGGGAGCTGTTTTTT
CDR3aa: CASSIVGGSGELFF
j_gene: TRBJ2-2
v_gene: TRBV19
d_gene: TRBD2
abundance: -

CDR3nt: TGTGCCAGCAGCCTCGACGAGGTGAATGAAAAACTGTTTTTT
CDR3aa: CASSLDEVNEKLFF
j_gene: TRBJ1-4
v_gene: TRBV2
d_gene: -
abundance: once

CDR3nt: TGCGCCAGCACCCAAACTAATGAGCAGTTCTTC
CDR3aa: CASTQTNEQFF
j_gene: TRBJ2-1
v_gene: TRBV10-2
d_gene: -
abundance: -

CDR3nt: TGCGCCAGCAGCCACGTCAGGACAGGGGACTACGAGCAGTACTTC
CDR3aa: CASSHVRTGDYEQYF
j_gene: TRBJ2-7
v_gene: TRBV4-1
d_gene: TRBD1
abundance: -